The entry below gives a single T cell receptor (beta chain) sequence along with its context. This CDR3 contains 11 residues. V lost 0 bases, J lost 5 bases, and 4 bases lay in between. Germline V lookup: CDR1 GTSNPN, CDR2 SVGIG (reference sequence). This entry is derived from a study of OX40 agonist ivuxolimab in advanced cancers. The data were produced by immunoSEQ multiplex PCR, yet TCRdb's version contains in-frame clones alone and is incomplete. The sample yields more than 50,000 clones, about four fifths seen once. Sample: CD4+ or CD8+ T cells sorted from blood, taken in a trial of the OX40 agonist ivuxolimab. The chain is built from TRBV30 and TRBJ1-2, with D hard to call. The origin of this receptor is an adult with an advanced solid tumor such as melanoma, head and neck, liver or kidney cancer. Written as DNA, the CDR3 is TGTGCCTGGAGTGTAAAGTATGGCTACACCTTC. This encodes CAWSVKYGYTF.